This is a list of T cell receptor beta chains from one sample in a study of blood T cells in healthy people across ages. MiXCR was run by TCRdb on the 5' RACE reads, yielding one entry per CDR3 protein. The sample includes just over 1 million distinct CDR3 sequences, 35% to 50% of them seen just once. The sequenced sample consisted of blood. These receptors all stem from a woman aged 55-70 years in good health. Each CDR3 is given with its conserved first and last residue.

TRBJ2-3,TRBV7-9,CASSLERGNTDTQYF
TRBJ2-1,TRBV10-3,CAISESLSGTPYNEQFF
TRBJ2-7,TRBV16,CASSQGSGTEQYF
TRBJ2-1,TRBV15,CATEGLPSYNEQFF
TRBJ1-1,TRBV11-1,CASSLGVVNTEAFF
TRBJ2-7,TRBV5-1,CASSGDYGYEQYF
TRBJ2-3,TRBV4-2,CASSQDGLAGGGTDTQYF
TRBJ2-7,TRBV29-1,CSVTGGLAASEQYF
TRBJ2-3,TRBV7-6,CASSDRDTQYF
TRBJ2-7,TRBV6-2/TRBV6-3,CASSYSTGLAPTYEQYF
TRBJ2-1,TRBV18,CASSLGGSLRDEQFF
TRBJ2-5,TRBV15,CATSRAGESETQYF
TRBJ1-5,TRBV6-1,CASSESRFGNQPQHF
TRBJ1-2,TRBV6-2/TRBV6-3,CASSRVDPRLYGYTF
TRBJ2-1,TRBV6-5,CASSYGTSGNNEQFF
TRBJ2-5,TRBV12-3/TRBV12-4,CASTERQGARQETQYF
TRBJ1-2,TRBV12-3/TRBV12-4,CASSQETYGYTF
TRBJ1-1,TRBV29-1,CSVSGPSNTEAFF
-,TRBV15,CATSRVGGEQYF
TRBJ2-7,TRBV6-6,CASSYSTSASYEQYF
TRBJ2-5,TRBV10-1,CASTWQGAGETQYF
TRBJ1-2,TRBV24-1,CATSDFPKNYGYTF
TRBJ2-1,TRBV5-1,CASSRTGTGYNEQFF
TRBJ1-5,TRBV29-1,CSVGGAGQPRHF
TRBJ2-1,TRBV9,CASSVGGQLLNEQFF
TRBJ1-2,TRBV25-1,CASSELVDYGYTF
TRBJ2-5,TRBV4-2,CASSREVQGFMETQYF
-,TRBV4-3,CASSQDLSRGIYNEQYF
TRBJ2-6,TRBV28,CASTNFPRDRTSGANVLTF
TRBJ2-1,TRBV27,CASNLQGAGEQFF
TRBJ2-1,TRBV21-1,CASSKDGGGRSGNEQFF
TRBJ2-3,TRBV20-1,CSGVRGRTDTQYF
TRBJ2-7,TRBV5-1,CASSLGGLAGGSYEQYF
TRBJ2-5,TRBV11-2,CASSLGARGGETQYF
TRBJ2-3,TRBV20-1,CSARVRDTQYF
TRBJ2-5,TRBV27,CASRAGGINEQYF
TRBJ2-3,TRBV20-1,CSALAKISTDTQYF
TRBJ2-3,TRBV11-2,CASSGVTDAQYF
TRBJ2-7,TRBV7-9,CASSPVGLAGNEQYF
TRBJ2-1,TRBV6-5,CASSYPSGSSYNEQFF
TRBJ2-3,TRBV14,CASSHRQGRVADTQYF
TRBJ1-1,TRBV7-9,CASSLPVGTEAFF
TRBJ2-7,TRBV11-2,CASSLVSGASYEQYF
TRBJ1-6,TRBV7-6,CASSAGQGVNSPLHF
TRBJ2-3,TRBV15,CATSAGPFVSTDTQYF
TRBJ2-1,TRBV5-1,CASSLNPGSSYNEQFF
TRBJ2-1,TRBV7-9,CASSSGLLSPPSSYNEQFF
TRBJ2-1,TRBV13,CASSPSGFGGEQFF
TRBJ2-7,TRBV21-1,CASSRGTGGASREQYF
TRBJ2-5,TRBV5-1,CASSLATVRIQETQYF
TRBJ1-1,TRBV30,CAWSRTVNTEAFF
-,TRBV7-2,CASSLMASSYNEQYF
TRBJ2-1,TRBV27,CASSRYQGTSDIYWDEQFF
TRBJ2-1,TRBV4-1,CASSQVVASRDDEQFF